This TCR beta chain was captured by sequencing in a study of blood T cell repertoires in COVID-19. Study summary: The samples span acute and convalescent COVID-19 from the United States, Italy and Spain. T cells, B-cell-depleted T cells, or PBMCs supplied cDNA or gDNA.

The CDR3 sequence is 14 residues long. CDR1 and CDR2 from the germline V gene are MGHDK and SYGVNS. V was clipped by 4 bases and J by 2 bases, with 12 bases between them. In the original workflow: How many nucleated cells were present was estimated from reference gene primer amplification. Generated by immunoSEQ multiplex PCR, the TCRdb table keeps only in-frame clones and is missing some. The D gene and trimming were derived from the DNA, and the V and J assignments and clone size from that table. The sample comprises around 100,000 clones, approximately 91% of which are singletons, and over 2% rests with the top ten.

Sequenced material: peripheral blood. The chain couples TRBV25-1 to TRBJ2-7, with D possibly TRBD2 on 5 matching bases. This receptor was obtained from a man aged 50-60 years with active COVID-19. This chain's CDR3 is CASSGAAFPYEQYF. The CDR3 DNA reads TGTGCCAGCAGTGGAGCGGCTTTCCCCTACGAGCAGTACTTC.